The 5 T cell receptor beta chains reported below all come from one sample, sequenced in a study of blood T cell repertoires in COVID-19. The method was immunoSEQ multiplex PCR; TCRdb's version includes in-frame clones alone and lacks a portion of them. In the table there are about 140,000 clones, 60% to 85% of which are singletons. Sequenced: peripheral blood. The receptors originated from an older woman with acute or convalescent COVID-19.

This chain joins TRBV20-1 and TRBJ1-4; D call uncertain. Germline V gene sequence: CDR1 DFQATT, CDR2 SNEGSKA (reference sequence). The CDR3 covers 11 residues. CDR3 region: CTIGVGEKLFF. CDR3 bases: TGCACCATCGGGGTCGGTGAAAAACTGTTTTTT.

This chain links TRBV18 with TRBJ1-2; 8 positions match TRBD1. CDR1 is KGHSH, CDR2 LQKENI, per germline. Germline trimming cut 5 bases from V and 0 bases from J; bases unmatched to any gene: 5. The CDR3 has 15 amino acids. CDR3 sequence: CASSIDRGANYGYTF. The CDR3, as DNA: TGTGCCAGCTCAATTGACAGGGGAGCTAACTATGGCTACACCTTC. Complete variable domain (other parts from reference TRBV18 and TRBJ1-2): NAGVMQNPRHLVRRRGQEARLRCSPMKGHSHVYWYRQLPEEGLKFMVYLQKENIIDESGMPKERFSAEFPKEGPSILRIQQVVRGDSAAYFCASSIDRGANYGYTFGSGTRLTVV.

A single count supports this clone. The chain's CDR3 is CASTYRATNEKLFF. CDR3 nucleotide sequence: TGTGCCAGTACCTACAGAGCAACTAATGAAAAACTGTTTTTT. J is TRBJ1-4 and V is TRBV19; no definite D call. Trimming cost V 7 bases and J 0 bases, with 9 bases left between them. This CDR3 has 14 residues. In germline, CDR1 is LNHDA, CDR2 SQIVND (reference sequence).

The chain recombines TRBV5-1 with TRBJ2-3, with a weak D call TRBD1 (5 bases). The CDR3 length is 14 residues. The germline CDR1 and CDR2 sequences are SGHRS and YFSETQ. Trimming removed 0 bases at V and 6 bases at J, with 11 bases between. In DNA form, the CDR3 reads TGCGCCAGCAGCTTGGGCAGGGTATACGATACGCAGTATTTT. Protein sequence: CASSLGRVYDTQYF.

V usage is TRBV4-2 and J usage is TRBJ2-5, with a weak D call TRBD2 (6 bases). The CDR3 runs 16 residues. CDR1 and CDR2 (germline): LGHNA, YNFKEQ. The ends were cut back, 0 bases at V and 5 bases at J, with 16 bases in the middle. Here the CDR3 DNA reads TGTGCCAGCAGCCAAGACCCTGGGCTAGCGTCTGAGACCCAGTACTTC. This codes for CASSQDPGLASETQYF.